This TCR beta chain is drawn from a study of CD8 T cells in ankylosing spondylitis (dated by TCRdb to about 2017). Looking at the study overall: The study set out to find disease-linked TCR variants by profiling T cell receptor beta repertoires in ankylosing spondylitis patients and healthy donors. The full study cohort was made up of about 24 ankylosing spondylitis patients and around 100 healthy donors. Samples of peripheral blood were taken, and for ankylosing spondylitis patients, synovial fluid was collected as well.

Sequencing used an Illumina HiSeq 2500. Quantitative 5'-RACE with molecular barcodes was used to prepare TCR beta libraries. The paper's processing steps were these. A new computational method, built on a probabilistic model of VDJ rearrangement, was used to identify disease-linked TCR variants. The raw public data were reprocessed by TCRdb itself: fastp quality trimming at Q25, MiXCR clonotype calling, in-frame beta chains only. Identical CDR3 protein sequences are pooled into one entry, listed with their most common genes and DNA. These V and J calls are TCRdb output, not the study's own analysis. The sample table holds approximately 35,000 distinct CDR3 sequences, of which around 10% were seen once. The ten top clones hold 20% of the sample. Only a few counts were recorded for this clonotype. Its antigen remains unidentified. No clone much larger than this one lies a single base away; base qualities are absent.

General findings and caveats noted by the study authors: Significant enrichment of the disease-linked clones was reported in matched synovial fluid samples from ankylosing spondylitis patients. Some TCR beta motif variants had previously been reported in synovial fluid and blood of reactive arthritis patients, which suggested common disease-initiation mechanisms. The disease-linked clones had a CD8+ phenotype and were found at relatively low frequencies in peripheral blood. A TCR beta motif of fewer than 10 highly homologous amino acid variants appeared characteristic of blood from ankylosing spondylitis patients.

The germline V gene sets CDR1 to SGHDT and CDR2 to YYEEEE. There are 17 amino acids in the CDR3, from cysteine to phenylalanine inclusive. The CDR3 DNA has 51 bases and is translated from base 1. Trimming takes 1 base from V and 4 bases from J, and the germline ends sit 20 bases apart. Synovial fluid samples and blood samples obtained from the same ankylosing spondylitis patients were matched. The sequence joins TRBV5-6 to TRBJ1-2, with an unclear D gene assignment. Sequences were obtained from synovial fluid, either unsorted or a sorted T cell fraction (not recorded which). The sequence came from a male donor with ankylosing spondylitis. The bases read TGTGCCAGCAGCTTGTATGCCGCCGGGGTCGGTTCCTATGGCTACACCTTC. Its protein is CASSLYAAGVGSYGYTF.